These 29 T cell receptor beta chains originate from one sample sequenced in a study of cytomegalovirus exposure and HLA in healthy donors. Researchers ran the PCR with 60 Vbeta and 13 Jbeta primers. Assay: immunoSEQ multiplex PCR; the TCRdb copy retains only in-frame clones and omits some. The profile covers roughly 200,000 clones, with roughly 79% appearing a single time and around 3% taken by the ten largest. Sequences were obtained from PBMCs. The receptors originated from a male donor in good health and CMV-seronegative.

The chain employs TRBV6-6 and TRBJ2-4, with 7 bases fitting TRBD2. The CDR3 runs to 16 residues. V shed 2 bases and J 4 bases; nucleotides not matched to a gene: 8. Germline V lookup: CDR1 MNHNY, CDR2 SVGAGI (reference sequence). The CDR3 DNA is TGTGCCAGCAGTTACCCTAGCGGAGAGCCAAAAAACATTCAGTACTTC. It translates to CASSYPSGEPKNIQYF.

This clone was observed a few times. The chain carries TRBV2 and TRBJ2-1; tentative D call: TRBD1 (6 bases). V was pared by 9 bases and J by 10 bases, with 19 bases between. CDR3 length equals 13 residues. The V gene's germline CDR1 is SNHLY and CDR2 FYNNEI. CDR3 amino acids: CASGYRDRPEQFF. The CDR3 DNA reads as TGTGCCAGTGGCTACAGGGACCGCCCGGAGCAGTTCTTC.

V and J are TRBV28 and TRBJ1-5; D unresolved. The CDR3 sequence is 11 residues long. The V gene lost 5 bases and the J gene lost 5 bases, with 4 bases spanning the gap. The germline V gene encodes CDR1 MDHEN and CDR2 SYDVKM. CDR3 in amino acids: CASSTHQPQHF. In nucleotides, the CDR3 is TGTGCCAGCAGTACTCATCAGCCCCAGCATTTT.

The chain has TRBV5-6 and TRBJ1-5; 8 bases are a match to TRBD1. Looked up from germline, CDR1 is SGHDT and CDR2 is YYEEEE. This CDR3 region has 13 residues. The ends lost 7 bases at V and 7 bases at J; junction bases unmatched: 7. CDR3 sequence: CASGRQGWQPQHF. Here the CDR3 DNA reads TGTGCCAGCGGCAGACAGGGGTGGCAGCCCCAGCATTTT.

This clone was observed once. This sequence joins TRBV29-1 and TRBJ2-3, with 9 bases identical to TRBD2. This CDR3 region has 15 residues. CDR1 and CDR2 from the germline V gene are SQVTM and ANQGSEA. V lost 2 bases, J lost 6 bases, and 9 bases stayed unmatched. The CDR3 coding sequence is TGCAGCGTTGAAACTCTAGCGGGAAATTTTGATACGCAGTATTTT. Amino acids: CSVETLAGNFDTQYF.

This clone was observed a few times. The rearrangement joins TRBV18 to TRBJ1-4, with 7 positions matching TRBD1. Germline loops: CDR1 KGHSH, CDR2 LQKENI. The CDR3 is 15 residues long. V trimming: 2 bases; J trimming: 6 bases; junction bases outside the gene matches: 6. The CDR3 DNA is TGTGCCAGCTCACCAGGCGACAGGGTGGATGAAAAACTGTTTTTT. This encodes CASSPGDRVDEKLFF.

The rearrangement uses TRBV28 and TRBJ2-7; tentative D call: TRBD2 (5 bases). This CDR3 contains 13 residues. The V gene's germline CDR1 is MDHEN and CDR2 SYDVKM. V was trimmed by 6 bases and J by 3 bases, leaving 12 bases between them. In nucleotides, the CDR3 is TGTGCCAGCAGACTAGTCCAGGACTACGAGCAGTACTTC. Its protein is CASRLVQDYEQYF.

Only one count was recorded for this clone. The chain couples TRBV28 to TRBJ1-2; maybe TRBD1 (5 bases). V was pared by 3 bases and J by 8 bases, with 22 bases between. This CDR3 contains 16 residues. Germline-derived CDR1 and CDR2 are MDHEN and SYDVKM. The CDR3 is CASSLSRGGGLMGYTF. In DNA, the CDR3 is TGTGCCAGCAGTTTGAGTCGGGGCGGAGGGTTAATGGGCTACACCTTC.

This clone was found a few times. The chain is built from TRBV5-1 and TRBJ2-7, with 9 bases matching TRBD1. Trimming cost V 1 base and J 4 bases; bases outside gene matches: 3. The CDR3 extends over 14 amino acids. Per germline, CDR1 SGHRS and CDR2 YFSETQ. The CDR3 is CASSLTGGGYEQYF. The CDR3 DNA follows: TGCGCCAGCAGCTTGACAGGGGGCGGGTACGAGCAGTACTTC.

The rearrangement joins TRBV28 to TRBJ1-2; perhaps TRBD1 as D (5 bases). Per germline, CDR1 MDHEN and CDR2 SYDVKM. V was cut by 2 bases and J by 5 bases, with 12 bases left in between. There are 14 residues in the CDR3. The CDR3 bases are TGTGCCAGCAGTTTAGCGGGGCGCCCTTATGGCTACACCTTC. As protein: CASSLAGRPYGYTF.

The rearrangement links TRBV27 to TRBJ2-3, with TRBD1 matching over 10 bases. Trimming took 2 bases from V and 2 from J; bases not matched to a gene: 7. The germline V gene encodes CDR1 MNHEY and CDR2 SMNVEV (reference sequence). The CDR3 spans 17 residues. In nucleotides, the CDR3 is TGTGCCAGCAGTTTACGATGGACAGGGGGATTCACAGATACGCAGTATTTT. It encodes CASSLRWTGGFTDTQYF.

The rearrangement links TRBV15 to TRBJ2-7, with D possibly TRBD2 on 5 matching bases. The CDR3 length is 14 residues. From germline, CDR1 is LNHNV and CDR2 YYDKDF (reference sequence). The V and J ends lost 4 bases and 0 bases respectively, with 10 bases between them. The CDR3 region has the DNA TGTGCCACCAGCAATCCCCGGGGCTCCTACGAGCAGTACTTC. Encoded protein: CATSNPRGSYEQYF. Full variable domain (outside the CDR3, taken from reference TRBV15 and TRBJ2-7): DAMVIQNPRYQVTQFGKPVTLSCSQTLNHNVMYWYQQKSSQAPKLLFHYYDKDFNNEADTPDNFQSRRPNTSFCFLDIRSPGLGDTAMYLCATSNPRGSYEQYFGPGTRLTVT.

This clone was counted only a few times. The chain couples TRBV19 to TRBJ1-1; D might be TRBD1 (5 bases). Deletions cut 7 bases from V and 1 base from J, with 16 bases between. The germline CDR1 and CDR2 sequences are LNHDA and SQIVND (reference sequence). The CDR3 extends over 15 amino acids. CDR3: CASTDITGGNTEAFF. CDR3 coding DNA: TGTGCCAGTACCGATATAACCGGGGGGAACACTGAAGCTTTCTTT.

V usage is TRBV10-3 and J usage is TRBJ1-2; 9 nucleotides match TRBD1. Per the germline V gene, CDR1 is ENHRY and CDR2 is SYGVKD. Losses at the gene ends were 9 bases for V and 7 bases for J; bases not matched to a gene: 12. This CDR3 has 14 residues. The CDR3 sequence: CAIGLPGQGRGYTF. CDR3 bases: TGTGCCATAGGGCTACCGGGACAGGGACGTGGCTACACCTTC.

This clone showed up just a few times. This chain uses TRBV7-2 with TRBJ2-5; 7 bases are shared with TRBD1. This CDR3 is built from 15 residues. CDR1 SGHTA and CDR2 FQGNSA come from the germline V gene. The trim removed 5 bases at V and 5 bases at J, leaving 11 bases unmatched. In DNA form, the CDR3 reads TGTGCCAGCAGCCCCCAAAGGGGGCGCGGGGAGACCCAGTACTTC. This encodes CASSPQRGRGETQYF. The full variable domain, completed using reference TRBV7-2 and TRBJ2-5, is GAGVSQSPSNKVTEKGKDVELRCDPISGHTALYWYRQSLGQGLEFLIYFQGNSAPDKSGLPSDRFSAERTGGSVSTLTIQRTQQEDSAVYLCASSPQRGRGETQYFGPGTRLLVL.

The chain uses TRBV6-6 and TRBJ2-3, with D perhaps TRBD2 (6 bases). The CDR3 is 15 amino acids. Germline loops: CDR1 MNHNY, CDR2 SVGAGI (reference sequence). Trimming left V 0 bases short and J 7 bases short, with 14 bases between. The CDR3 DNA reads TGTGCCAGCAGTTACTCGGGCGGGACCCCCAATACGCAGTATTTT. Amino acid sequence: CASSYSGGTPNTQYF.

The chain links TRBV9 to TRBJ2-3, with D uncertain. Trimming took off 2 bases at V and 4 bases at J, with 8 bases between the two ends. The CDR3 totals 13 residues. From germline, CDR1 is SGDLS and CDR2 YYNGEE. In nucleotides, the CDR3 is TGTGCCAGCAGCGTCCAGGTTGCAGATACGCAGTATTTT. It is translated as CASSVQVADTQYF.

The CDR3 bases are TGTGCCAGCAGTTTGTCAGGGTGGAATCAGCCCCAGCATTTT. Translated: CASSLSGWNQPQHF. The chain links TRBV6-5 to TRBJ1-5; possible D gene TRBD1, 5 bases. CDR1 is MNHEY, CDR2 SVGAGI, per germline. This CDR3 region has 14 residues. V lost 4 bases and J lost 4, with 11 bases in between.

The chain has TRBV6-5 and TRBJ2-2; D might be TRBD1 (5 bases). From germline, CDR1 is MNHEY and CDR2 SVGAGI. Trimming shortened V by 5 bases and J by 7 bases, and 11 bases separated the two germline ends. The CDR3 has 13 amino acids. CDR3 DNA sequence: TGTGCCAGCAGTCTTCACCAGGGCGGGGAGCTGTTTTTT. This sequence encodes CASSLHQGGELFF.

The V and J genes are TRBV6-6 and TRBJ1-5, with 11 bases identical to TRBD1. Unmatched junction bases numbered 6, after V lost 6 bases and J lost 2 bases. CDR1 and CDR2 from the germline V gene are MNHNY and SVGAGI (reference sequence). There are 16 residues in the CDR3. CDR3 sequence (DNA): TGTGCCAGCAGCGGACAGGGGGCGATCGGCAATCAGCCCCAGCATTTT. Residues: CASSGQGAIGNQPQHF.

The CDR3 DNA is TGTGCCAGCAGCCCGGTCCCGGGACAGGGTTTCAATTCACCCCTCCACTTT. Protein: CASSPVPGQGFNSPLHF. This sequence joins TRBV7-9 and TRBJ1-6; 9 bases line up with TRBD1. Germline CDR1 is SEHNR and CDR2 is FQNEAQ (reference sequence). The CDR3 loop spans 17 amino acids. With 5 bases clipped from V and 7 bases from J, the junction kept 12 bases outside the gene matches.

The chain employs TRBV5-1 and TRBJ1-3, with 7 nucleotides matching TRBD1. J lost 3 bases, V lost 5 bases, and 5 bases had no gene match. Germline V gene data show CDR1 as SGHRS and CDR2 as YFSETQ. The CDR3 is 14 amino acids. The CDR3 loop reads CASRPDRVGNTIYF. The CDR3 coding sequence is TGCGCCAGCAGACCTGACAGGGTTGGAAACACCATATATTTT.

The chain carries TRBV4-2 and TRBJ2-1, with D hard to call. Germline V lookup: CDR1 LGHNA, CDR2 YNFKEQ. The ends were cut back, 0 bases at V and 10 bases at J, with 10 bases in the middle. There are 13 residues in the CDR3. CDR3 residues: CASSQDLGREQFF. DNA for the CDR3: TGTGCCAGCAGCCAAGATTTGGGCAGGGAGCAGTTCTTC.

The gene calls are TRBV30 and TRBJ1-5; TRBD1 aligns across 12 bases. This CDR3 is 17 amino acids long. The ends lost 2 bases at V and 4 bases at J; junction bases unmatched: 9. Germline CDR1 is GTSNPN and CDR2 is SVGIG (reference sequence). CDR3 sequence (DNA): TGTGCCTGGAGTAGGGACAGGGGGCCAGACGGGAATCAGCCCCAGCATTTT. It encodes CAWSRDRGPDGNQPQHF.

This rearrangement joins TRBV19 to TRBJ1-1; the D gene is possibly TRBD1 (6 bases). The length of the CDR3 is 15 residues. V dropped 3 bases and J dropped 4 bases, with 15 bases sitting between them. Germline CDR1 reads LNHDA; CDR2 reads SQIVND (reference sequence). CDR3 nucleotide sequence: TGTGCCAGTAGTATTGCCTTGACAGGTCGCACTGAAGCTTTCTTT. This encodes CASSIALTGRTEAFF. Using reference TRBV19 and TRBJ1-1 for the parts outside the CDR3, the full variable domain is DGGITQSPKYLFRKEGQNVTLSCEQNLNHDAMYWYRQDPGQGLRLIYYSQIVNDFQKGDIAEGYSVSREKKESFPLTVTSAQKNPTAFYLCASSIALTGRTEAFFGQGTRLTVV.

The J gene is TRBJ1-2, the V gene TRBV29-1, with TRBD1 as a possible D gene (5 bases). CDR1 is SQVTM, CDR2 ANQGSEA, per germline. This CDR3 has 14 residues. Between the trimmed V and J ends, which lost 3 bases and 2 bases, there was a span of 13 bases. CDR3 amino acids: CSVDILDNNYGYTF. DNA of the CDR3: TGCAGCGTTGACATCCTGGACAACAACTATGGCTACACCTTC.

This chain joins TRBV4-1 and TRBJ2-1; 8 bases are shared with TRBD2. Germline V gene data show CDR1 as MGHRA and CDR2 as YSYEKL. The CDR3 has 15 amino acids. Trimming at V came to 1 base and at J to 7 bases, leaving 6 bases not matched to a gene. The CDR3 reads CASSQAGGPRNEQFF. CDR3 DNA: TGCGCCAGCAGCCAAGCGGGAGGGCCGAGGAATGAGCAGTTCTTC.

Points on this clone: Other DNA sequences from this sample encode an identical CDR3 as well. This sequence joins TRBV27 and TRBJ1-5, with a weak D call TRBD1 (6 bases). V shed 1 base and J shed 7 bases, with 8 bases lying between them. The CDR3 is 13 residues long. Germline V gives CDR1 MNHEY, CDR2 SMNVEV (reference sequence). The CDR3 DNA reads TGTGCCAGCAGTTTATACAGGGACCAGCCCCAGCATTTT. The encoded protein is CASSLYRDQPQHF.

This chain connects TRBV4-3 to TRBJ2-1; 7 nucleotides line up with TRBD2. The CDR3 runs 15 residues. CDR1 is LGHNA and CDR2 is YSLEER in the germline V gene. V shed 4 bases and J 3 bases; nucleotides not matched to a gene: 6. The CDR3 region has the DNA TGCGCCAGCAGCCTTCAGGCTAGCGGCTACAATGAGCAGTTCTTC. It yields the protein CASSLQASGYNEQFF.